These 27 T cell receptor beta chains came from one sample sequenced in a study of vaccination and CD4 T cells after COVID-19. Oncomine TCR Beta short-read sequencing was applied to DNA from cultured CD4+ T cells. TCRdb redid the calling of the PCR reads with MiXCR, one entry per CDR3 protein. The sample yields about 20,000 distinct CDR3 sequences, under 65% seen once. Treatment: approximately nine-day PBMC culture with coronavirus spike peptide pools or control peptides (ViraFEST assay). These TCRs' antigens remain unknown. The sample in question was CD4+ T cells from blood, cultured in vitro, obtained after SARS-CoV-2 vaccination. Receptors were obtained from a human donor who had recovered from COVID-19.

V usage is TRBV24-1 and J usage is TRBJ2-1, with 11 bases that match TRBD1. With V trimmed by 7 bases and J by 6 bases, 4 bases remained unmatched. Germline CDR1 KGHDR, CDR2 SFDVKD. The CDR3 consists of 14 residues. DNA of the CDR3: TGTGCCACCAGCCGGGACAGGGGGGGCAATGAGCAGTTCTTC. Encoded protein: CATSRDRGGNEQFF.

The CDR3 spells CAIKDGTDTQYF. The CDR3, as DNA: TGTGCCATCAAGGATGGCACAGATACGCAGTATTTT. V and J are TRBV10-3 and TRBJ2-3, with D unresolved. Germline V gene data show CDR1 as ENHRY and CDR2 as SYGVKD. V lost 7 bases to trimming and J lost 1 base, with 6 bases between them. This CDR3 has 12 residues.

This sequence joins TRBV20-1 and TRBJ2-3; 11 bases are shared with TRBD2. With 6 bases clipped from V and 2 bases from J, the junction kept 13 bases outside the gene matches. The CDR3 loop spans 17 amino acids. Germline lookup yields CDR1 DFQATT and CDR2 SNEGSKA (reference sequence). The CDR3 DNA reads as TGCAGTGCGAGAACTAGCGGGGGAGGGTCCTACACAGATACGCAGTATTTT. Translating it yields CSARTSGGGSYTDTQYF.

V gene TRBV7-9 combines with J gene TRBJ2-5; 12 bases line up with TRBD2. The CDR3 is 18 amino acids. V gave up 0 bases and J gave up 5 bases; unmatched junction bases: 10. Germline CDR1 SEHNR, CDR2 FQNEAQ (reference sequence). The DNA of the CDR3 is TGTGCCAGCAGCTTAGCGTCAGTGAGACTAGCGGGAGAGGAGACCCAGTACTTC. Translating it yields CASSLASVRLAGEETQYF.

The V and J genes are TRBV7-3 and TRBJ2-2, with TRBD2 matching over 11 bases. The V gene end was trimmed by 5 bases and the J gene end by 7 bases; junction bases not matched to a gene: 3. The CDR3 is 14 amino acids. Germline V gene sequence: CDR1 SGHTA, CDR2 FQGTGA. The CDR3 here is CASSVSGGVGELFF. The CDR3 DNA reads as TGTGCCAGCAGCGTTAGCGGGGGGGTCGGGGAGCTGTTTTTT.

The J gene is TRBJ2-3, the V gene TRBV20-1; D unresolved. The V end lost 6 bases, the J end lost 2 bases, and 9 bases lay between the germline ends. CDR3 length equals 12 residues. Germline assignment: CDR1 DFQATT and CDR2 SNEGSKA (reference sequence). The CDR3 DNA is TGCAGTGCCCGTTCGTACACAGATACGCAGTATTTT. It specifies CSARSYTDTQYF.

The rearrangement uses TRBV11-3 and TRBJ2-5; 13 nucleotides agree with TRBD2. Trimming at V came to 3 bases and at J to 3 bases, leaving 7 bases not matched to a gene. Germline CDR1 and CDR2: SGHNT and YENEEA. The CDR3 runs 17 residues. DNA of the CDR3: TGTGCCAGCAGCTTGGAAGGACTAGCGGGGGTGAAAGAGACCCAGTACTTC. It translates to CASSLEGLAGVKETQYF.

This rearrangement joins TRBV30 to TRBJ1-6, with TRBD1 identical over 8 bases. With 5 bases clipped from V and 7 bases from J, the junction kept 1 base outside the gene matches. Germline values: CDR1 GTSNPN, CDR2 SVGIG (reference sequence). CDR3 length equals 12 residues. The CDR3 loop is CAWGTGNSPLHF. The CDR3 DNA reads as TGTGCCTGGGGGACAGGAAATTCACCCCTCCACTTT.

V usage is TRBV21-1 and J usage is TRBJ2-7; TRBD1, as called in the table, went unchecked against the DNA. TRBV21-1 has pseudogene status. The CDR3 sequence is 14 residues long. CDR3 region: CARAEADSAYEQYF. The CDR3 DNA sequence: TGTGCCAGGGCAGAAGCCGACAGTGCCTACGAGCAGTACTTC.

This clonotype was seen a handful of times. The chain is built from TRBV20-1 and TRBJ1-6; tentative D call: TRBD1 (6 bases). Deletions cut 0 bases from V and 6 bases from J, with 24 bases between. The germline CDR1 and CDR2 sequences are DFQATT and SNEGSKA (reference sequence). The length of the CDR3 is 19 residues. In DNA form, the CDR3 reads TGCAGTGCTAGAGATGGGGCAGGGGCGGACGCTCAGGTTAATTCACCCCTCCACTTT. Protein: CSARDGAGADAQVNSPLHF.

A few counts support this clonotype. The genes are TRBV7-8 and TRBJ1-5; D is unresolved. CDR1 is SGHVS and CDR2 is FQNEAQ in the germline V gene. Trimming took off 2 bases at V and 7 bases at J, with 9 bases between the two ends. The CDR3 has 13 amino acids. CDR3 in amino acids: CASSLTSTQPQHF. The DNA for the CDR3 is TGTGCCAGCAGCTTAACTAGCACCCAGCCCCAGCATTTT.

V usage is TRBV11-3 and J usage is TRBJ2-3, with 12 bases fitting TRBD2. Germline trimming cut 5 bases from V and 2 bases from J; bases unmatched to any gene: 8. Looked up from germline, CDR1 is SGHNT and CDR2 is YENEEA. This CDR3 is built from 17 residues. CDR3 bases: TGTGCCAGCAGCCCCCGACTAGCGGGAGATTCCACAGATACGCAGTATTTT. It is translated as CASSPRLAGDSTDTQYF.

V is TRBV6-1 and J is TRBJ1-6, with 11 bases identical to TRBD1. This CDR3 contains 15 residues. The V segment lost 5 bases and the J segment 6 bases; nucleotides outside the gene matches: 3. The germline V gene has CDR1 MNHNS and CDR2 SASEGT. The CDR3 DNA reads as TGTGCCAGCAGTAAGGGACAGGGGGTTAATTCACCCCTCCACTTT. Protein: CASSKGQGVNSPLHF.

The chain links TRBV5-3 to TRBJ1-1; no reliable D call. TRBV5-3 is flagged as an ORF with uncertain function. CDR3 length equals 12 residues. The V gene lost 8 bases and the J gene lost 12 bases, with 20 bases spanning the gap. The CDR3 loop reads CASTHLGSSPFF. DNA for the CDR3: TGTGCCAGCACCCATTTAGGGAGTAGCCCTTTCTTT.

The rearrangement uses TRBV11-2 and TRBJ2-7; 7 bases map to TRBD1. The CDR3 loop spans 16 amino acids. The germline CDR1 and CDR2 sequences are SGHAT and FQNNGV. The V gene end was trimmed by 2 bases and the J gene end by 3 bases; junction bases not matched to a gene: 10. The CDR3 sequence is CASSLIRGRGSYEQYF. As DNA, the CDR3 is TGTGCCAGCAGCTTAATTAGAGGCAGGGGGAGCTACGAGCAGTACTTC.

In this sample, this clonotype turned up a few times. The CDR3: CASSRSSTSGTDTQYF. CDR3 bases: TGTGCCAGTAGCCGCTCCTCGACTAGCGGCACAGATACGCAGTATTTT. The rearrangement links TRBV19 to TRBJ2-3; TRBD2 matches at 8 bases. V trimming: 6 bases; J trimming: 1 base; junction bases outside the gene matches: 9. Germline V gene sequence: CDR1 LNHDA, CDR2 SQIVND (reference sequence). The CDR3 extends over 16 amino acids.

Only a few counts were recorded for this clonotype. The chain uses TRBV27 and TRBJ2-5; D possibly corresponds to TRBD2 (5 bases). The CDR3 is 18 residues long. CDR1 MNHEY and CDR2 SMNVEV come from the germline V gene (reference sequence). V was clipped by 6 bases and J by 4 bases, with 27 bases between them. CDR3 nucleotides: TGTGCCAGCAGGCAACGCCCTAGACTACCCTCCGAACCAGAGACCCAGTACTTC. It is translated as CASRQRPRLPSEPETQYF.

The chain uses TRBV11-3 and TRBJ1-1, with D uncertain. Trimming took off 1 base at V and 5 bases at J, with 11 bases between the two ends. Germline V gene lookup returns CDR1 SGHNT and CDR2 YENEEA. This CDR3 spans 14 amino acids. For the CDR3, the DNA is TGTGCCAGCAGCTTAGCATCGACGGGGACTGAAGCTTTCTTT. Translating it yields CASSLASTGTEAFF.

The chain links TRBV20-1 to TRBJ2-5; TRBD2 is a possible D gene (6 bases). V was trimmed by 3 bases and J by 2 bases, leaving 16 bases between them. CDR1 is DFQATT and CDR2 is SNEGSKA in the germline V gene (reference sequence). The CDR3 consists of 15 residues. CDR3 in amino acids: CSASSPRGRQETQYF. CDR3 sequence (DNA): TGCAGTGCTAGTTCCCCACGGGGGAGACAAGAGACCCAGTACTTC.

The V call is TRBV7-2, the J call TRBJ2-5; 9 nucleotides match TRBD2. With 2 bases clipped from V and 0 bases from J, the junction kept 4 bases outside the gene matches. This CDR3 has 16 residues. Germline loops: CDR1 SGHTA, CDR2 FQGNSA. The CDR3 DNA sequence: TGTGCCAGCAGCTTAAGGCCTAGCGGGGACCAAGAGACCCAGTACTTC. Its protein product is CASSLRPSGDQETQYF. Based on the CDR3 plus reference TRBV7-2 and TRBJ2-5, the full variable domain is GAGVSQSPSNKVTEKGKDVELRCDPISGHTALYWYRQSLGQGLEFLIYFQGNSAPDKSGLPSDRFSAERTGGSVSTLTIQRTQQEDSAVYLCASSLRPSGDQETQYFGPGTRLLVL.

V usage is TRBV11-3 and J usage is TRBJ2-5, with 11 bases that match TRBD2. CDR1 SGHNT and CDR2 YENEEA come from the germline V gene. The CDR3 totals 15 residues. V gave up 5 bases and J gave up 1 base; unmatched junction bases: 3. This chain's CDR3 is CASSLGTSGQETQYF. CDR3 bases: TGTGCCAGCAGCCTGGGGACTAGCGGCCAAGAGACCCAGTACTTC.

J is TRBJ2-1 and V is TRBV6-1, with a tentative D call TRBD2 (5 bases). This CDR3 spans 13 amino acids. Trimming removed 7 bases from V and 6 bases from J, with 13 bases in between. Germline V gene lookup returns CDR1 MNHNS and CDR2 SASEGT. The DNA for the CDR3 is TGTGCCAGCATTAGCGTCTTTCGCAATGAGCAGTTCTTC. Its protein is CASISVFRNEQFF.

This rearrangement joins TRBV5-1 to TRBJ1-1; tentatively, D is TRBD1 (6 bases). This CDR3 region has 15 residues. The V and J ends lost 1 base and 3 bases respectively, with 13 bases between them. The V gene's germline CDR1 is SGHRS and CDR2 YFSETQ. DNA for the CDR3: TGCGCCAGCAGCTTGTCTGGGGGCCGGGACACTGAAGCTTTCTTT. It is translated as CASSLSGGRDTEAFF.

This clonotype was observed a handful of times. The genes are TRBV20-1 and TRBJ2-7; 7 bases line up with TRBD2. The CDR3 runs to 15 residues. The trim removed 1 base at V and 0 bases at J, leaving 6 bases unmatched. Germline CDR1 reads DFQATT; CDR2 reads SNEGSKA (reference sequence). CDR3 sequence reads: CSARGLAALSYEQYF. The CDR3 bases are TGCAGTGCTAGAGGGCTAGCGGCACTCTCCTACGAGCAGTACTTC.

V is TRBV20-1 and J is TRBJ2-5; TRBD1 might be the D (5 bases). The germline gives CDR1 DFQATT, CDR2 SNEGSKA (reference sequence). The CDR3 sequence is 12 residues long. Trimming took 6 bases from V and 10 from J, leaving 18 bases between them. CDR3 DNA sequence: TGCAGTGCCATGGGGCGGAATAGGTACCAGTACTTC. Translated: CSAMGRNRYQYF.

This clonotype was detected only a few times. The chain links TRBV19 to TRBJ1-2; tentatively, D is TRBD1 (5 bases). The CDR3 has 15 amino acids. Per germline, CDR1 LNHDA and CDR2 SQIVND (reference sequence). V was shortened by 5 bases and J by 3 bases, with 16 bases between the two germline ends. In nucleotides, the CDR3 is TGTGCCAGTAGTGCCGGGACGGATTCCCACTATGGCTACACCTTC. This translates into CASSAGTDSHYGYTF.

This CDR3 is CASSLDSGTANTGELFF. The CDR3 DNA reads as TGTGCCAGCAGCTTAGATTCGGGGACAGCGAACACCGGGGAGCTGTTTTTT. V is TRBV7-2 and J is TRBJ2-2, with 7 bases that match TRBD1. Unmatched junction bases numbered 5, after V lost 1 base and J lost 0 bases. Per the germline V gene, CDR1 is SGHTA and CDR2 is FQGNSA. The CDR3 runs to 17 residues. The complete variable domain, with remaining parts taken from reference TRBV7-2 and TRBJ2-2, reads GAGVSQSPSNKVTEKGKDVELRCDPISGHTALYWYRQSLGQGLEFLIYFQGNSAPDKSGLPSDRFSAERTGGSVSTLTIQRTQQEDSAVYLCASSLDSGTANTGELFFGEGSRLTVL.